One and the same sample provided the 27 T cell receptor beta chains below, sequenced in a study of cytomegalovirus exposure and HLA in healthy donors. The PCR was carried out with 60 Vbeta primers and 13 Jbeta primers. The repertoire was sequenced with immunoSEQ multiplex PCR; TCRdb's copy has only in-frame clones and lacks some. The data contain fewer than 200,000 clones, roughly 76% of them seen just once; the ten biggest clones take up about 2%. The source material was PBMCs. The origin of the receptors is a human donor in good health.

The genes are TRBV14 and TRBJ1-5; 9 bases line up with TRBD1. This CDR3 comprises 22 residues. J lost 6 bases, V lost 2 bases, and 26 bases had no gene match. CDR1 SGHDN and CDR2 FVKESK come from the germline V gene. This chain's CDR3 is CASSQPLRFDGGQGQKVQPQHF. The CDR3 bases are TGTGCCAGCAGCCAACCCCTGCGGTTTGATGGCGGACAGGGGCAAAAGGTTCAGCCCCAGCATTTT.

The chain combines TRBV7-2 with TRBJ2-7; 12 bases fit TRBD2. The CDR3 length is 15 residues. V lost 7 bases and J lost 3; bases outside the gene matches: 7. Per the germline V gene, CDR1 is SGHTA and CDR2 is FQGNSA. CDR3 sequence reads: CASNSGLAGNYEQYF. The CDR3 DNA reads as TGTGCCAGCAACTCTGGACTAGCGGGAAACTACGAGCAGTACTTC.

This clone was seen more than once but under ten times. This sample also contains other DNA sequences that code for the same CDR3. The chain uses TRBV2 and TRBJ2-2; TRBD1 matches at 7 bases. The V gene end was trimmed by 4 bases and the J gene end by 1 base; junction bases not matched to a gene: 0. The CDR3 is 14 residues long. CDR1 is SNHLY and CDR2 is FYNNEI in the germline V gene. Here the CDR3 DNA reads TGTGCCAGCAGTGGGACAGGGAACACCGGGGAGCTGTTTTTT. This sequence encodes CASSGTGNTGELFF.

The chain links TRBV19 to TRBJ1-4; D call uncertain. Deletions cut 2 bases from V and 0 bases from J, with 4 bases between. In germline, CDR1 is LNHDA, CDR2 SQIVND (reference sequence). CDR3 size: 14 residues. CDR3 loop: CASSIQATNEKLFF. The CDR3 DNA sequence: TGTGCCAGTAGTATACAGGCAACTAATGAAAAACTGTTTTTT.

The CDR3 nucleotides are TGTGCCAGTAGCAACCAGGGGGACCAGCCCCAGCATTTT. Encoded protein: CASSNQGDQPQHF. This chain joins TRBV19 and TRBJ1-5; 7 bases are shared with TRBD1. The germline V gene has CDR1 LNHDA and CDR2 SQIVND (reference sequence). Trimming cost V 6 bases and J 7 bases; bases outside gene matches: 6. The CDR3 runs 13 residues.

V and J are TRBV4-1 and TRBJ2-3; 11 bases align to TRBD2. CDR3 length equals 15 residues. After removal of 3 bases from V and 3 bases from J, the junction contained 2 bases not matched to a gene. Germline V gene sequence: CDR1 MGHRA, CDR2 YSYEKL. The chain's CDR3 is CASSHIAGGTDTQYF. The DNA of the CDR3 is TGCGCCAGCAGCCACATAGCGGGGGGGACAGATACGCAGTATTTT.

This rearrangement joins TRBV5-4 to TRBJ1-1, with D possibly TRBD1 on 6 matching bases. V dropped 4 bases and J dropped 0 bases, with 10 bases sitting between them. This CDR3 has 14 residues. Looked up from germline, CDR1 is SGHNT and CDR2 is YYREEE (reference sequence). This chain's CDR3 is CASSITGLNTEAFF. The CDR3 nucleotides read TGTGCCAGCAGCATTACAGGGTTGAACACTGAAGCTTTCTTT.

The rearrangement links TRBV2 to TRBJ1-1; D is unclear. V lost 6 bases and J 0 bases, leaving 8 bases between the germline ends. This CDR3 spans 13 amino acids. Germline-derived CDR1 and CDR2 are SNHLY and FYNNEI. The CDR3 region is CASSEGVNTEAFF. In nucleotides, the CDR3 is TGTGCCAGCAGCGAGGGAGTGAACACTGAAGCTTTCTTT.

The chain combines TRBV25-1 with TRBJ1-2, with D perhaps TRBD1 (6 bases). The germline V gene has CDR1 MGHDK and CDR2 SYGVNS. The CDR3 runs to 18 residues. V was trimmed by 5 bases and J by 7 bases, leaving 29 bases between them. This CDR3 reads CASSQPYVDPAGAGGYTF. Written as DNA, the CDR3 is TGTGCCAGCAGTCAGCCATACGTTGACCCGGCAGGGGCGGGTGGCTACACCTTC.

V gene TRBV5-6 combines with J gene TRBJ1-1, with D perhaps matching TRBD1 (5 bases). The CDR3 covers 16 residues. The germline V gene has CDR1 SGHDT and CDR2 YYEEEE. V was shortened by 2 bases and J by 4 bases, with 18 bases between the two germline ends. CDR3 amino acids: CASSLGRQPTITEAFF. CDR3 nucleotide sequence: TGTGCCAGCAGCTTAGGGCGACAGCCTACCATCACTGAAGCTTTCTTT.

The chain is built from TRBV4-3 and TRBJ1-4; D unclear. The V end was cut by 0 bases, the J end by 6 bases, with 8 bases between. The CDR3 length is 14 residues. CDR1 and CDR2 (germline): LGHNA, YSLEER. CDR3 nucleotides: TGCGCCAGCAGCCAAGAACAAGGAGATGAAAAACTGTTTTTT. Amino acid sequence: CASSQEQGDEKLFF.

The chain is built from TRBV28 and TRBJ2-2; no reliable D call. V shed 3 bases and J shed 3 bases, with 5 bases lying between them. Germline CDR1 MDHEN, CDR2 SYDVKM. CDR3 length: 13 residues. DNA of the CDR3: TGTGCCAGCAGTTTGGCCCACACCGGGGAGCTGTTTTTT. It is translated as CASSLAHTGELFF.

The rearrangement links TRBV7-2 to TRBJ1-1; 10 bases agree with TRBD1. CDR1 is SGHTA and CDR2 is FQGNSA in the germline V gene. This CDR3 spans 15 amino acids. J was trimmed by 4 bases and V by 5 bases; bases with no gene match: 7. Here the CDR3 DNA reads TGTGCCAGCAGCATGACAGGGGGCTCGGGCACTGAAGCTTTCTTT. Translating gives CASSMTGGSGTEAFF.

V is TRBV18 and J is TRBJ2-3; 11 bases align to TRBD2. CDR1 and CDR2 (germline): KGHSH, LQKENI. The CDR3 sequence is 16 residues long. After removal of 6 bases from V and 0 bases from J, the junction contained 5 bases not matched to a gene. CDR3 residues: CASSGTSGSSTDTQYF. CDR3 DNA sequence: TGTGCCAGCTCGGGGACTAGCGGCTCTAGCACAGATACGCAGTATTTT.

The V call is TRBV20-1, the J call TRBJ1-3; D is undetermined. V was clipped by 6 bases and J by 3 bases, with 6 bases between them. Germline loops: CDR1 DFQATT, CDR2 SNEGSKA (reference sequence). The CDR3 is made up of 11 amino acids. The CDR3 DNA is TGCAGTGCCCTCGTTGGAAACACCATATATTTT. This sequence encodes CSALVGNTIYF.

The chain is built from TRBV10-3 and TRBJ1-2; D is unresolved. The CDR3 runs 13 residues. Trimming stripped 3 bases from V and 4 bases from J, with 9 bases between. Germline CDR1 ENHRY, CDR2 SYGVKD. In DNA, the CDR3 is TGTGCCATCAGTGATCGGGTTAGCTATGGCTACACCTTC. It encodes CAISDRVSYGYTF.

The chain combines TRBV5-4 with TRBJ2-7; 13 nucleotides match TRBD2. Germline lookup yields CDR1 SGHNT and CDR2 YYREEE (reference sequence). The CDR3 loop spans 15 amino acids. V was pared by 3 bases and J by 1 base, with 1 base of the junction left unmatched. The CDR3 region has the DNA TGTGCCAGCAGCTCGGGACTAGCGGGATCCTACGAGCAGTACTTC. This encodes CASSSGLAGSYEQYF.

The chain combines TRBV7-9 with TRBJ1-2; the D gene is possibly TRBD1 (5 bases). This CDR3 region has 14 residues. V gave up 1 base and J gave up 4 bases, with 10 bases separating them. Looked up from germline, CDR1 is SEHNR and CDR2 is FQNEAQ (reference sequence). The CDR3 DNA follows: TGTGCCAGCAGCTTAGGGGCCGGGGGCTATGGCTACACCTTC. It specifies CASSLGAGGYGYTF.

The genes are TRBV28 and TRBJ1-2; 7 bases fit TRBD1. The CDR3 covers 14 residues. V gave up 6 bases and J gave up 8 bases; unmatched junction bases: 12. Germline V CDR1 and CDR2: MDHEN, SYDVKM. CDR3 coding DNA: TGTGCCAGCAGCCCACCTAGGGGGCAAGGGGGCTACACCTTC. Residues: CASSPPRGQGGYTF.

The chain has TRBV11-2 and TRBJ2-1; the D gene is possibly TRBD1 (8 bases). Germline V CDR1 and CDR2: SGHAT, FQNNGV. The V and J ends lost 5 bases and 2 bases respectively, with 13 bases between them. This CDR3 is 15 amino acids long. The CDR3 loop reads CASSITGGAYNEQFF. CDR3 nucleotide sequence: TGTGCCAGCAGCATAACAGGGGGGGCCTACAATGAGCAGTTCTTC.

The rearrangement uses TRBV5-1 and TRBJ2-1; 11 bases map to TRBD2. The length of the CDR3 is 15 residues. Germline V CDR1 and CDR2: SGHRS, YFSETQ. With 3 bases clipped from V and 4 bases from J, the junction kept 3 bases outside the gene matches. This CDR3 reads CASSSGLAVYNEQFF. The CDR3 DNA reads as TGCGCCAGCAGCTCGGGACTAGCGGTTTACAATGAGCAGTTCTTC.

This clone was detected only once. The rearrangement uses TRBV6-4 and TRBJ2-3; D perhaps matches TRBD2 (5 bases). The germline V and J ends were trimmed by 0 bases and 3 bases, with 13 bases remaining between them. Germline CDR1 is MRHNA and CDR2 is SNTAGT. CDR3 length: 16 amino acids. CDR3 nucleotides: TGTGCCAGCAGTGACTCAGCTAGCAGCGATACAGATACGCAGTATTTT. Residues: CASSDSASSDTDTQYF.

The rearrangement uses TRBV4-1 and TRBJ2-1; 10 bases are shared with TRBD1. This CDR3 is built from 16 residues. Germline-derived CDR1 and CDR2 are MGHRA and YSYEKL. V lost 0 bases and J lost 10; bases outside the gene matches: 9. CDR3 region: CASSQEFETGGREQFF. DNA for the CDR3: TGCGCCAGCAGCCAAGAGTTCGAGACAGGGGGCAGGGAGCAGTTCTTC.

The chain has TRBV7-2 and TRBJ2-1; weak D call: TRBD2 (5 bases). This CDR3 is built from 18 residues. The germline V gene encodes CDR1 SGHTA and CDR2 FQGNSA. V lost 4 bases to trimming and J lost 6 bases, with 25 bases between them. CDR3 loop: CASSYRGSRVRWSNEQFF. The CDR3 DNA reads as TGTGCCAGCAGCTACCGCGGGTCCCGGGTCAGGTGGTCCAATGAGCAGTTCTTC.

The J gene is TRBJ1-1, the V gene TRBV27, with D unclear. Germline V gene lookup returns CDR1 MNHEY and CDR2 SMNVEV (reference sequence). V lost 5 bases, J lost 3 bases, and 10 bases lay in between. CDR3 size: 13 residues. In DNA, the CDR3 is TGTGCCAGCAGTCCATATGAGGACACTGAAGCTTTCTTT. This codes for CASSPYEDTEAFF.

The V call is TRBV19, the J call TRBJ2-6; D not resolved. The CDR3 sequence is 14 residues long. CDR1 and CDR2 (germline): LNHDA, SQIVND (reference sequence). V shed 6 bases and J shed 4 bases, with 10 bases lying between them. Here the CDR3 reads CASRLMFGANVLTF. CDR3 sequence (DNA): TGTGCCAGTAGATTAATGTTCGGGGCCAACGTCCTGACTTTC.

The V and J genes are TRBV15 and TRBJ2-7, with D maybe TRBD2 (6 bases). Per the germline V gene, CDR1 is LNHNV and CDR2 is YYDKDF (reference sequence). V was clipped by 0 bases and J by 6 bases, with 15 bases between them. This CDR3 contains 15 residues. The CDR3 reads CATSRDGGWGSEQYF. CDR3 DNA: TGTGCCACCAGCAGAGATGGGGGGTGGGGAAGCGAGCAGTACTTC.